This T cell receptor beta chain was recorded in a study of blood T cells in healthy people across ages. General study results and limits: Long-lived donors carried more naive CD4+ cells and greater diversity than aged donors.

Sample-barcoded 5' priming and a J-beta primer mix drove a second PCR of about 7 to 11 cycles. Each CDR3 protein is one row after TCRdb ran MiXCR on the 5' RACE reads. The sample lists over 1,500,000 distinct CDR3 sequences, 49% occurring once. On this clonotype: The target antigen is unknown.

The CDR3 is 14 residues long. Per the germline V gene, CDR1 is MDHEN and CDR2 is SYDVKM. V lost 8 bases, J lost 3 bases, and 17 bases lay in between. The clonotype comes from a middle-aged woman in good health. The chain carries TRBV28 and TRBJ2-7, with D hard to call. Input material: blood. CDR3: CASGVSRLDYEQYF. The CDR3, as DNA: TGTGCCAGCGGAGTTTCGAGGCTAGACTACGAGCAGTACTTC.